These T cell receptor beta chains were read from a single sample in a study of human T cells and chemical hapten exposure. From the RACE reads, TCRdb called clonotypes with MiXCR, one entry per CDR3 protein. The sample shows 280,000 or so distinct CDR3 sequences, around 7% of them seen only once. The source was whole blood, collected in connection with sensitization to the hapten diphenylcyclopropenone (DPC). All receptors derive from a man aged 18 to 29 with alopecia areata. Some clones in this sample may be carry-over from other donors' samples. Each CDR3 is given with its conserved first and last residue. D genes are given only for firm matches. Size values are once, few and many counts, or a class for expanded clones, and some rows have none.

15	TRBJ1-1	.	few	TRBV25-1	CASSASGIGVTEAFF	TGTGCCAGCAGTGCCTCAGGGATTGGGGTAACTGAAGCTTTCTTT
17	TRBJ2-3	TRBD2	.	TRBV4-3	CASSQDSGLPYTDTQYF	TGCGCCAGCAGCCAAGATTCGGGACTACCTTATACAGATACGCAGTATTTT
16	TRBJ2-3	.	many	TRBV11-3	CASSPPGAGSTDTQYF	TGTGCCAGCAGCCCGCCGGGGGCAGGGAGCACAGATACGCAGTATTTT
16	TRBJ2-5	.	few	TRBV11-2	CASSLGAGAYLETQYF	TGTGCCAGCAGCTTAGGGGCGGGGGCGTATCTGGAGACCCAGTACTTC
13	TRBJ2-7	TRBD1	.	TRBV10-1	CASSVTGAHEQYF	TGCGCCAGCAGCGTAACAGGGGCCCACGAGCAGTACTTC
18	TRBJ1-4	TRBD1	many	TRBV7-8	CASQTLDREPATNEKLFF	TGTGCCAGCCAGACCTTGGACAGGGAACCGGCAACTAATGAAAAACTGTTTTTT
12	TRBJ1-2	.	.	TRBV6-6	CATHTGLYGYTF	TGTGCCACCCACACAGGACTCTATGGCTACACCTTC
15	TRBJ1-3	.	many	TRBV6-5	CASSSGGFSGNTIYF	TGTGCCAGCAGTTCTGGGGGGTTCTCTGGAAACACCATATATTTT
15	TRBJ2-2	TRBD2	.	TRBV12-3/TRBV12-4	CASRPSGVDAGELFF	TGTGCCAGCAGACCTAGCGGGGTGGATGCCGGGGAGCTGTTTTTT
14	TRBJ2-7	.	many	TRBV25-1	CASSGGDFSYEQYF	TGTGCCAGTTCCGGTGGTGATTTCTCCTACGAGCAGTACTTC
16	TRBJ2-3	TRBD2	few	TRBV18	CASSPEVAGYTDTQYF	TGTGCCAGCTCACCGGAGGTAGCGGGGTACACAGATACGCAGTATTTT
15	TRBJ2-3	.	.	TRBV7-2	CASSLVGTRTDTQYF	TGTGCCAGCAGCTTAGTCGGGACGAGGACAGATACGCAGTATTTT
14	TRBJ1-6	TRBD1	few	TRBV20-1	CSARSTGANSPLHF	TGCAGTGCCCGTTCGACAGGGGCTAATTCACCCCTCCACTTT
14	TRBJ1-2	.	.	TRBV4-1	CASSRGGADYGYTF	TGCGCCAGCAGCCGGGGAGGGGCCGACTATGGCTACACCTTC
14	TRBJ2-1	.	few	TRBV11-1	CASSFRGLGNEQFF	TGTGCCAGCAGCTTTCGGGGGCTTGGGAATGAGCAGTTCTTC
15	TRBJ2-1	.	.	TRBV14	CASSPGTTSYNEQFF	TGTGCCAGCAGCCCCGGTACGACCTCCTACAATGAGCAGTTCTTC
15	TRBJ2-3	TRBD1	few	TRBV5-1	CASSDGTASTDTQYF	TGCGCCAGCAGCGACGGGACAGCTAGCACAGATACGCAGTATTTT
15	TRBJ2-7	.	few	TRBV20-1	CSARDRDKSSYEQYF	TGCAGTGCTAGGGACCGGGACAAGAGCTCCTACGAGCAGTACTTC
14	TRBJ2-5	.	many	TRBV27	CASSSPQGIQTQYF	TGTGCCAGCAGTTCCCCCCAGGGGATACAGACCCAGTACTTC
14	TRBJ1-4	TRBD1	few	TRBV10-3	CAISAGDRVEKLFF	TGTGCCATCAGTGCCGGTGACAGGGTTGAAAAACTGTTTTTT
14	TRBJ2-3	.	.	TRBV29-1	CSVERGRGTDTQYF	TGCAGCGTTGAACGGGGACGGGGCACAGATACGCAGTATTTT
15	TRBJ2-1	TRBD2	.	TRBV10-2	CASRREIAGGNEQFF	TGCGCCAGCAGACGGGAGATAGCGGGGGGAAATGAGCAGTTCTTC
14	TRBJ1-3	.	many	TRBV29-1	CSVAAGNSGNTIYF	TGCAGCGTTGCTGCAGGGAACTCTGGAAACACCATATATTTT
15	TRBJ1-1	TRBD1	.	TRBV12-3/TRBV12-4	CASSSRTGMGTEAFF	TGTGCCAGCAGCTCCCGGACAGGGATGGGAACTGAAGCTTTCTTT
15	TRBJ1-1	TRBD1	few	TRBV20-1	CSARDPVTGGTEAFF	TGCAGTGCTAGAGACCCTGTCACAGGGGGCACTGAAGCTTTCTTT
12	TRBJ2-5	.	few	TRBV29-1	CSVASGQETQYF	TGCAGCGTTGCTTCGGGGCAAGAGACCCAGTACTTC
12	TRBJ2-1	.	many	TRBV11-2	CASSISSREQFF	TGTGCCAGCAGCATATCATCACGAGAGCAGTTCTTC
15	TRBJ1-2	TRBD1	.	TRBV5-1	CASSPGDRPNYGYTF	TGCGCCAGCAGCCCGGGGGACAGACCTAACTATGGCTACACCTTC
15	TRBJ1-5	.	.	TRBV12-3/TRBV12-4	CASSLHRVSNQPQHF	TGTGCCAGCAGTTTACACAGGGTAAGCAATCAGCCCCAGCATTTT
14	TRBJ2-5	TRBD1	.	TRBV7-2	CASSARQGLETQYF	TGTGCCAGCAGCGCCCGACAGGGGCTAGAGACCCAGTACTTC
16	TRBJ1-4	TRBD1	once	TRBV7-9	CASSSPGGATNEKLFF	TGTGCCAGCAGCTCGCCAGGGGGTGCAACTAATGAAAAACTGTTTTTT
16	TRBJ2-6	TRBD2	few	TRBV9	CASSVVAGVGANVLTF	TGTGCCAGCAGCGTAGTCGCGGGGGTCGGGGCCAACGTCCTGACTTTC
14	TRBJ2-7	.	few	TRBV2	CASRTMTAAYEQYF	TGTGCCAGCAGGACCATGACAGCTGCCTACGAGCAGTACTTC
18	TRBJ2-5	TRBD2	few	TRBV20-1	CSAKSVRSSGGTQETQYF	TGCAGTGCTAAGAGTGTTAGGTCCAGCGGGGGGACACAAGAGACCCAGTACTTC
13	TRBJ2-7	.	few	TRBV25-1	CASSSQGPYEQYF	TGTGCCAGCAGTAGTCAGGGTCCCTACGAGCAGTACTTC
14	TRBJ1-4	.	many	TRBV12-3/TRBV12-4	CASIQSGVGEKLFF	TGTGCCAGCATCCAAAGTGGGGTTGGAGAAAAACTGTTTTTT
15	TRBJ1-2	.	few	TRBV6-5	CASSYYSQGNYGYTF	TGTGCCAGCAGTTACTACTCGCAGGGGAACTATGGCTACACCTTC
16	TRBJ1-1	.	.	TRBV6-1	CASSERGRDGNTEAFF	TGTGCCAGCAGTGAACGCGGCAGGGATGGTAACACTGAAGCTTTCTTT
16	TRBJ2-5	TRBD1	few	TRBV7-9	CASSRWTGVYQETQYF	TGTGCCAGCAGCCGTTGGACAGGGGTTTACCAAGAGACCCAGTACTTC
14	TRBJ2-5	.	few	TRBV7-8	CASSSTGIQETQYF	TGTGCCAGCAGCTCAACAGGGATCCAAGAGACCCAGTACTTC
15	TRBJ1-1	.	few	TRBV7-8	CATRPERVMNTEAFF	TGTGCCACCAGACCTGAGAGAGTAATGAACACTGAAGCTTTCTTT
15	TRBJ2-1	.	few	TRBV28	CASSLRGTAYNEQFF	TGTGCCAGCAGTTTAAGGGGGACTGCCTACAATGAGCAGTTCTTC
15	TRBJ1-4	TRBD1	.	TRBV6-6	CASRPTGGVNEKLFF	TGTGCCAGCAGACCTACAGGGGGCGTTAATGAAAAACTGTTTTTT
15	TRBJ2-1	.	many	TRBV5-4	CASSSRQAGYNEQFF	TGTGCCAGCAGCTCACGACAGGCGGGTTACAATGAGCAGTTCTTC
15	TRBJ1-5	TRBD1	few	TRBV9	CASSVEGQANQPQHF	TGTGCCAGCAGCGTAGAGGGACAGGCCAATCAGCCCCAGCATTTT
13	TRBJ2-3	.	few	TRBV12-3/TRBV12-4	CASSSRDRDTQYF	TGTGCCAGCAGTTCCAGGGACCGCGATACGCAGTATTTT
15	TRBJ1-6	TRBD1	.	TRBV7-3	CASSLIRGNNSPLHF	TGTGCCAGCAGCTTAATCAGGGGGAATAATTCACCCCTCCACTTT
12	TRBJ1-1	.	.	TRBV7-2	CASSLGRRLAVF	TGTGCCAGCAGCTTAGGACGCAGGCTGGCTGTCTTT
14	TRBJ2-1	.	few	TRBV7-9	CASSLSSGWNEQFF	TGTGCCAGCAGCTTAAGTTCAGGGTGGAATGAGCAGTTCTTC
13	TRBJ1-2	.	.	TRBV7-9	CASDFAPNYGYTF	TGTGCCAGCGACTTTGCACCTAACTATGGCTACACCTTC
16	TRBJ2-2	TRBD2	few	TRBV7-2	CASSFRRGGDTGELFF	TGTGCCAGCAGCTTCAGGCGCGGGGGGGATACCGGGGAGCTGTTTTTT
13	TRBJ2-3	.	few	TRBV14	CASSTLGLDTQYF	TGTGCCAGCAGTACCCTAGGGTTAGATACGCAGTATTTT